The sequence of this T cell receptor (beta chain) was determined in a study of T cell clonotyping in hematopoietic cell transplantation. General study results and limits: No sorting was done, leaving CD4 and CD8 contributions mixed. Few recipient clonotypes overlapped donors; over 97% were de novo at given depth. Graft donor and pretransplant recipient Inverse Simpson Index values predicted broader posttransplant TCR diversity. Pathologically expanded recipient clonotypes increased progressively from day 30 to day 180 as diversity fell.

To note about this clone: Its antigen is currently unknown.

The CDR3 is 16 amino acids. The V gene's germline CDR1 is MRHNA and CDR2 SNTAGT. Trimming cost V 3 bases and J 3 bases, with 15 bases left between them. TCRdb keeps only in-frame clones here, not all; method: immunoSEQ multiplex PCR. The sample carries fewer than 15,000 clones, roughly 90% recorded once. The receptor's source is a woman aged 50 to 60 in good health. Some clones in this sample may be carry-over from other donors' samples. The sequenced material came from peripheral blood mononuclear cells. The V gene is TRBV6-4, the J gene TRBJ2-1; a weak D match, TRBD2 (7 bases). The CDR3 sequence is CASSDTGGGGYNEQFF. DNA of the CDR3: TGTGCCAGCAGTGATACGGGGGGCGGGGGCTACAATGAGCAGTTCTTC.